One sample yielded the 2 T cell receptor beta chains listed below, sequenced in a study of blood T cell repertoires in COVID-19. Libraries were prepared by immunoSEQ multiplex PCR; TCRdb keeps only in-frame clonotypes and omits some of them. The data contain roughly 230,000 clones, 70% to 90% of them singletons. The sample consisted of PBMCs or T cells enriched from blood (not recorded which). The receptors originated from a woman aged 50 to 65 who had been exposed to COVID-19.

The genes are TRBV9 and TRBJ2-1, with D perhaps TRBD1 (6 bases). The CDR3 loop spans 19 amino acids. V lost 0 bases and J 6 bases, leaving 25 bases between the germline ends. Germline CDR1 reads SGDLS; CDR2 reads YYNGEE. CDR3 region: CASSVVGGRVRGGGNEQFF. CDR3 nucleotides: TGTGCCAGCAGCGTAGTGGGCGGTCGGGTCAGGGGTGGGGGCAATGAGCAGTTCTTC.

The genes are TRBV6-5 and TRBJ2-7; tentatively, D is TRBD2 (5 bases). Germline V CDR1 and CDR2: MNHEY, SVGAGI. This CDR3 has 14 amino acids. The ends were cut back, 5 bases at V and 0 bases at J, with 11 bases in the middle. DNA of the CDR3: TGTGCCAGCAGTCAACTAGTCAGCTCCTACGAGCAGTACTTC. It translates to CASSQLVSSYEQYF.